One and the same sample provided the 29 T cell receptor beta chains below, sequenced in a study of molecular identifiers for immune sequencing clone quantification. In TCRdb, the PCR reads were re-called with MiXCR into one record per CDR3 protein. The repertoire consists of around 300,000 distinct CDR3 sequences, with roughly 24% occurring once and the leading ten covering roughly 0.7%. Sequences were obtained from naive CD8+ T cells from blood, with Jurkat cell RNA spiked in. Stated subset: FACS-sorted CD8+CD4-CCR7+CD45RA+ naive T cells. Receptors were obtained from a human donor in good health. Some libraries in this study had Jurkat cell RNA spiked in.

This clonotype was observed at least ten times. The chain has TRBV7-9 and TRBJ2-7; TRBD2 matches at 9 bases. Germline V lookup: CDR1 SEHNR, CDR2 FQNEAQ (reference sequence). This CDR3 spans 13 amino acids. The trim removed 5 bases at V and 6 bases at J, leaving 5 bases unmatched. This CDR3 reads CASSPGTSREQYF. As DNA, the CDR3 is TGTGCCAGCAGCCCGGGGACTAGCCGCGAGCAGTACTTC.

This clonotype was detected many times. V is TRBV13 and J is TRBJ1-1, with D maybe TRBD1 (6 bases). The CDR3 is 14 residues long. Trimming removed 8 bases at V and 4 bases at J, with 17 bases between. Germline V gene sequence: CDR1 PRHDT, CDR2 FYEKMQ (reference sequence). The CDR3 nucleotides are TGTGCCAGCCTAAGGGGGGGCGGTGGCACTGAAGCTTTCTTT. Its translation is CASLRGGGGTEAFF.

A note on this clonotype: At one boundary the junction diverges from the germline segment, which might be a read error. The chain has TRBV23-1 and TRBJ2-2, with TRBD1 matching over 9 bases. TRBV23-1 is an open reading frame, and its role is uncertain. This CDR3 contains 17 residues. The CDR3 coding sequence is TGCGCCAGCACCCCCCACCCCCCGGGACAGGGAAGCCGGGGAGCTGTTTTT. Translating gives CASTPHPPGQGSRGAVF.

V is TRBV6-1 and J is TRBJ1-5; D perhaps matches TRBD1 (6 bases). This CDR3 comprises 15 residues. From germline, CDR1 is MNHNS and CDR2 SASEGT. V lost 6 bases and J 7 bases, leaving 19 bases between the germline ends. CDR3 in DNA: TGTGCCAGCAGCGCCGGTTTGGCAGGGGACCAGCCCCAGCATTTT. This gives the protein CASSAGLAGDQPQHF.

This clonotype was seen at least ten times. The chain joins TRBV20-1 to TRBJ2-3, with D tentatively TRBD2 (5 bases). CDR1 and CDR2 from the germline V gene are DFQATT and SNEGSKA (reference sequence). The CDR3 is made up of 13 amino acids. Trimming pared 3 bases from V and 1 base from J, leaving 8 bases between. The CDR3 sequence is CSARTRGTDTQYF. The CDR3, as DNA: TGCAGTGCTAGGACGAGGGGCACAGATACGCAGTATTTT.

The chain employs TRBV4-3 and TRBJ2-5; 12 bases are a match to TRBD2. CDR1 and CDR2 from the germline V gene are LGHNA and YSLEER. V lost 0 bases, J lost 4 bases, and 3 bases stayed unmatched. The CDR3 covers 16 residues. CDR3 sequence: CASSQDEGLAGETQYF. The CDR3 DNA follows: TGCGCCAGCAGCCAAGATGAGGGACTAGCGGGAGAGACCCAGTACTTC.

As regards this clonotype: A read error is likely, as this CDR3 ends without the conserved phenylalanine or tryptophan. The chain couples TRBV7-9 to TRBJ1-5; D may be TRBD1 (5 bases). This CDR3 is 14 amino acids long. Germline V gene data show CDR1 as SEHNR and CDR2 as FQNEAQ (reference sequence). CDR3 coding DNA: TGTGCCAGCAGCTTCTGGCCGGGGGATCAGCGCCAGCATGTT. This translates into CASSFWPGDQRQHV.

This clonotype was seen many times. CDR3 region: CASSLDLSSGSQETQYF. The CDR3 coding sequence is TGTGCCAGCAGCTTAGATCTTAGTAGCGGGTCCCAGGAGACCCAGTACTTC. The rearrangement joins TRBV11-2 to TRBJ2-5; 7 nucleotides line up with TRBD2. Germline V CDR1 and CDR2: SGHAT, FQNNGV. This CDR3 region has 17 residues. V was pared by 0 bases and J by 5 bases, with 12 bases of the junction left unmatched. Variable domain in full (rest from reference TRBV11-2 and TRBJ2-5): EAGVAQSPRYKIIEKRQSVAFWCNPISGHATLYWYQQILGQGPKLLIQFQNNGVVDDSQLPKDRFSAERLKGVDSTLKIQPAKLEDSAVYLCASSLDLSSGSQETQYFGPGTRLLVL.

The J gene is TRBJ2-2, the V gene TRBV30; D remains ambiguous. V was clipped by 3 bases and J by 5 bases, with 10 bases between them. CDR1 is GTSNPN, CDR2 SVGIG, per germline (reference sequence). The CDR3 has 13 amino acids. Here the CDR3 reads CAWSRSSTGELFF. In DNA form, the CDR3 reads TGTGCCTGGAGCCGATCTAGTACCGGGGAGCTGTTTTTT.

Of note for this clonotype: At one of its ends the junction is not consistent with the germline gene, which may arise from a read error. CDR3: CASILARGLGETQYF. CDR3 bases: TGTGCCAGCATTTTAGCGCGGGGCCTGGGGGAGACCCAGTACTTC. The rearrangement links TRBV12-3 or TRBV12-4 to TRBJ2-5; a weak D match, TRBD2 (6 bases). This CDR3 spans 15 amino acids.

This clonotype was seen a handful of times. The chain links TRBV4-1 to TRBJ2-1, with 9 bases fitting TRBD2. The CDR3 has 16 residues. CDR1 and CDR2 from the germline V gene are MGHRA and YSYEKL. V lost 1 base to trimming and J lost 2 bases; unmatched junction nucleotides: 3. DNA of the CDR3: TGCGCCAGCAGCCAAGGATTAGCGGGGGCCTACAATGAGCAGTTCTTC. Translating gives CASSQGLAGAYNEQFF.

V and J are TRBV6-2 or TRBV6-3 and TRBJ2-7, with D unresolved. Trimming left V 7 bases short and J 0 bases short, with 25 bases between. This CDR3 is built from 18 residues. Germline V lookup: CDR1 MNHEY, CDR2 SVGEGT. The DNA for the CDR3 is TGTGCCAGCATCGGCCGGGTCCGCCTAAACCTGAGCTCCTACGAGCAGTACTTC. It specifies CASIGRVRLNLSSYEQYF.

On this clonotype: No conserved phenylalanine or tryptophan ends this CDR3, so it is likely a read error. This rearrangement joins TRBV27 to TRBJ2-5; 8 nucleotides agree with TRBD1. Germline trimming cut 6 bases from V and 5 bases from J; bases unmatched to any gene: 11. The CDR3 runs 15 residues. From germline, CDR1 is MNHEY and CDR2 SMNVEV (reference sequence). The CDR3 DNA reads TGTGCCAGCAGCCCGATGGACAGGGTTTACGAGACCCAGTACCTC. Encoded protein: CASSPMDRVYETQYL.

This clonotype has a handful of counts. The gene calls are TRBV11-2 and TRBJ2-3, with D unresolved. The CDR3 is 11 residues long. The V gene lost 1 base and the J gene lost 10 bases, with 6 bases spanning the gap. In germline, CDR1 is SGHAT, CDR2 FQNNGV. CDR3 sequence reads: CASSLGLAQYF. Here the CDR3 DNA reads TGTGCCAGCAGCTTAGGGCTCGCGCAGTATTTT. Complete variable domain (other parts from reference TRBV11-2 and TRBJ2-3): EAGVAQSPRYKIIEKRQSVAFWCNPISGHATLYWYQQILGQGPKLLIQFQNNGVVDDSQLPKDRFSAERLKGVDSTLKIQPAKLEDSAVYLCASSLGLAQYFGPGTRLTVL.

This clonotype has at least ten counts. The chain combines TRBV14 with TRBJ2-3; D remains unclear. This CDR3 region has 16 residues. In germline, CDR1 is SGHDN, CDR2 FVKESK. Trimming stripped 3 bases from V and 1 base from J, with 14 bases between. The CDR3 coding sequence is TGTGCCAGCAGCCAGGGTGAGTCCACCCGCACAGATACGCAGTATTTT. Amino acid sequence: CASSQGESTRTDTQYF.

This clonotype was observed many times. The chain has TRBV29-1 and TRBJ2-2; 12 bases align to TRBD2. The CDR3 totals 19 residues. Losses at the gene ends were 0 bases for V and 4 bases for J; bases not matched to a gene: 12. Germline V gene sequence: CDR1 SQVTM, CDR2 ANQGSEA. The CDR3 region has the DNA TGCAGCGTTGAAGACCCGGGACTAGCGGGTTCCGCACTCACCGGGGAGCTGTTTTTT. Protein sequence: CSVEDPGLAGSALTGELFF.

This clonotype was seen only a few times. The chain has TRBV3-1 and TRBJ1-1; TRBD1 is a possible D gene (5 bases). V was cut by 4 bases and J by 6 bases, with 18 bases left in between. The germline CDR1 and CDR2 sequences are LGHDT and YNNKEL (reference sequence). CDR3 size: 15 residues. CDR3 loop: CASSLLSHGGAEAFF. The CDR3 DNA reads TGTGCCAGCAGCCTTCTCTCCCATGGGGGTGCTGAAGCTTTCTTT.

With regard to this clonotype: This may stem from a read error, because a much larger clone lies one nucleotide away. The rearrangement links TRBV5-6 to TRBJ1-1; D is undetermined. Trimming shortened V by 1 base and J by 4 bases, and 5 bases separated the two germline ends. The CDR3 has 12 amino acids. The germline V gene has CDR1 SGHDT and CDR2 YYEEEE. The CDR3: CASSLCFTEAFF. The DNA for the CDR3 is TGTGCCAGCAGCTTGTGTTTCACTGAAGCTTTCTTT.

This clonotype was seen ten or more times. The chain carries TRBV28 and TRBJ2-1, with D possibly being TRBD1 (5 bases). In germline, CDR1 is MDHEN, CDR2 SYDVKM. There are 15 residues in the CDR3. V dropped 5 bases and J dropped 7 bases, with 18 bases sitting between them. CDR3 residues: CASSPRLGARNEQFF. As DNA, the CDR3 is TGTGCCAGCAGTCCCCGGTTAGGGGCGCGTAATGAGCAGTTCTTC. The whole variable domain, filled in from reference TRBV28 and TRBJ2-1, reads DVKVTQSSRYLVKRTGEKVFLECVQDMDHENMFWYRQDPGLGLRLIYFSYDVKMKEKGDIPEGYSVSREKKERFSLILESASTNQTSMYLCASSPRLGARNEQFFGPGTRLTVL.

In the case of this clonotype: This sequence may be a read error, since a much larger clone differs from it by one base. The J gene is TRBJ2-1, the V gene TRBV6-5; D is possibly TRBD2 (6 bases). This CDR3 is 13 amino acids long. Germline V CDR1 and CDR2: MNHEY, SVGAGI. The CDR3 spells CASRPPDYSEQFF. The CDR3 region has the DNA TGTGCCAGCAGGCCTCCGGACTACAGTGAGCAGTTCTTC.

This clonotype was recorded many times. The rearrangement uses TRBV30 and TRBJ1-1, with TRBD1 matching over 7 bases. The germline V gene has CDR1 GTSNPN and CDR2 SVGIG (reference sequence). Trimming at V came to 0 bases and at J to 5 bases, leaving 6 bases not matched to a gene. This CDR3 comprises 14 residues. The CDR3 spells CAWSVRQGRTEAFF. DNA of the CDR3: TGTGCCTGGAGTGTAAGACAGGGAAGGACTGAAGCTTTCTTT.

This clonotype was found many times. The chain employs TRBV12-3 or TRBV12-4 and TRBJ2-7; no reliable D call. The length of the CDR3 is 16 residues. V lost 5 bases, J lost 0 bases, and 17 bases lay in between. Here the CDR3 DNA reads TGTGCCAGCAGTGACCTAGGGCTGACGTCCTCCTACGAGCAGTACTTC. This gives the protein CASSDLGLTSSYEQYF.

Comment on this clonotype: A single base separates this from a much larger clone, so it may be a read error. V is TRBV6-2 or TRBV6-3 and J is TRBJ1-5; no reliable D call. V lost 8 bases and J 1 base, leaving 12 bases between the germline ends. Germline V gene lookup returns CDR1 MNHEY and CDR2 SVGEGT. The CDR3 has 14 residues. CDR3: CASRPGISNQPQHF. For the CDR3, the DNA is TGTGCCAGCCGCCCCGGCATAAGCAATCAGCCCCAGCATTTT.

The rearrangement links TRBV28 to TRBJ2-1; 7 bases map to TRBD2. V shed 5 bases and J 7 bases; nucleotides not matched to a gene: 14. The CDR3 extends over 16 amino acids. CDR1 is MDHEN and CDR2 is SYDVKM in the germline V gene. The CDR3 DNA reads as TGTGCCAGCAGTCTACCAATCGAAACTAGCGTGAATGAGCAGTTCTTC. The encoded protein is CASSLPIETSVNEQFF.

A few counts support this clonotype. The chain combines TRBV27 with TRBJ2-7, with D perhaps TRBD1 or TRBD2 (5 bases each). Germline CDR1 is MNHEY and CDR2 is SMNVEV (reference sequence). CDR3 length: 14 amino acids. Trimming removed 4 bases from V and 2 bases from J, with 12 bases in between. The CDR3, as DNA: TGTGCCAGCAGTTGGGGACCCGGCACCTACGAGCAGTACTTC. Its protein product is CASSWGPGTYEQYF.

This clonotype has ten or more counts. The chain couples TRBV6-5 to TRBJ2-7; a weak D match, TRBD2 (5 bases). Germline CDR1 and CDR2: MNHEY and SVGAGI. The CDR3 length is 14 residues. The V end lost 0 bases, the J end lost 7 bases, and 13 bases lay between the germline ends. CDR3 sequence (DNA): TGTGCCAGCAGTTACTCCTCCTACTCGGGGGAGCAGTACTTC. This codes for CASSYSSYSGEQYF.

The V call is TRBV7-9, the J call TRBJ2-7; 8 nucleotides line up with TRBD1. This CDR3 is 14 amino acids long. J was trimmed by 3 bases and V by 1 base; bases with no gene match: 2. Germline lookup yields CDR1 SEHNR and CDR2 FQNEAQ (reference sequence). The chain's CDR3 is CASSLEDRVYEQYF. CDR3 in DNA: TGTGCCAGCAGCTTAGAGGACAGGGTCTACGAGCAGTACTTC.

This clonotype was counted many times. The chain carries TRBV28 and TRBJ2-7, with a weak D call TRBD2 (6 bases). V lost 2 bases, J lost 7 bases, and 15 bases lay in between. There are 14 residues in the CDR3. Germline CDR1 MDHEN, CDR2 SYDVKM. CDR3 in amino acids: CASSLRAGFGEQYF. The CDR3 DNA is TGTGCCAGCAGTTTACGCGCGGGGTTCGGTGAGCAGTACTTC.

CDR3 loop: CSVGTGERAEAFF. The CDR3 region has the DNA TGCAGCGTCGGGACAGGGGAACGTGCTGAAGCTTTCTTT. J is TRBJ1-1 and V is TRBV29-1; 10 positions agree with TRBD1. CDR3 length equals 13 residues. Germline V gene sequence: CDR1 SQVTM, CDR2 ANQGSEA. Trimming at V came to 6 bases and at J to 6 bases, leaving 7 bases not matched to a gene.